The next 5 T cell receptor beta chains were all read from a single sample in a study of vaccination and CD4 T cells after COVID-19. Antigen specificity for these receptors is unknown. Sequencing of cultured CD4+ T cell DNA used the Oncomine TCR Beta short-read assay. In TCRdb, the PCR reads were re-called with MiXCR into one record per CDR3 protein. In the table there are about 16,000 distinct CDR3 sequences, about 63% of which are singletons. Treatment: roughly 10-day PBMC culture with coronavirus spike peptide pools or control peptides (ViraFEST assay). Sequenced sample: CD4+ T cells from blood, cultured in vitro. The receptors here all came from a human donor who had recovered from COVID-19.

The chain has TRBV11-2 and TRBJ1-5; D not resolved. The length of the CDR3 is 13 residues. CDR1 is SGHAT and CDR2 is FQNNGV in the germline V gene. Trimming stripped 3 bases from V and 4 bases from J, with 7 bases between. In DNA form, the CDR3 reads TGTGCCAGCAGCTTTGGGTTAAATCAGCCCCAGCATTTT. It is translated as CASSFGLNQPQHF.

The rearrangement uses TRBV19 and TRBJ2-7, with D unresolved. The germline V gene has CDR1 LNHDA and CDR2 SQIVND (reference sequence). V was trimmed by 0 bases and J by 2 bases, leaving 11 bases between them. The CDR3 consists of 15 residues. The CDR3 DNA is TGTGCCAGTAGTATAGAATTTACTATTCCCTACGAGCAGTACTTC. This encodes CASSIEFTIPYEQYF.

This clonotype was seen only a few times. V usage is TRBV20-1 and J usage is TRBJ1-2; 7 nucleotides align to TRBD1. Per the germline V gene, CDR1 is DFQATT and CDR2 is SNEGSKA (reference sequence). This CDR3 spans 15 amino acids. V shed 2 bases, J shed 2 bases, and the junction held 8 bases outside the gene matches. The CDR3 DNA reads TGCAGTGCTAGACCAATGCGACAGGGCAACTATGGCTACACCTTC. It specifies CSARPMRQGNYGYTF.

The chain recombines TRBV7-9 with TRBJ2-1, with D unclear. Germline V CDR1 and CDR2: SEHNR, FQNEAQ (reference sequence). The CDR3 is 14 amino acids. V was cut by 1 base and J by 0 bases, with 4 bases left in between. The CDR3 region is CASSLGGSYNEQFF. The CDR3 DNA is TGTGCCAGCAGCTTAGGGGGCTCCTACAATGAGCAGTTCTTC.

This chain uses TRBV2 with TRBJ1-6; D uncertain. The germline V and J ends were trimmed by 4 bases and 10 bases, with 11 bases remaining between them. The CDR3 has 13 residues. Germline V gene sequence: CDR1 SNHLY, CDR2 FYNNEI. The CDR3 nucleotides read TGTGCCAGCAGTGCTGGGTCTGTGTCACCCCTCCACTTT. Protein sequence: CASSAGSVSPLHF.